Here is one T cell receptor beta chain with its context. This sample is drawn from a study of blood T cell repertoires in COVID-19. Background on the study: Some COVID-19 samples were acute and others convalescent; all came from the United States, Italy and Spain. The cDNA or gDNA used as material had been derived from T cells, B-cell-depleted T cells, or PBMCs.

In the authors' methods: Reference gene primer amplification gave estimated nucleated cell counts. The assay was immunoSEQ multiplex PCR, and TCRdb's table has in-frame clones only and misses some. That table gives V, J and clone size, and the DNA gave D and trimming. Seen here are a few hundred thousand clones, around four fifths observed once, and the top ten hold around a sixth. V lost 6 bases and J 7 bases, leaving 9 bases between the germline ends. The V gene's germline CDR1 is MGHDK and CDR2 SYGVNS. The CDR3 consists of 12 residues. Sequencing was done on a sample of peripheral blood. The receptor comes from a woman over 75 with active or convalescent COVID-19. The rearrangement links TRBV25-1 to TRBJ2-2, with D perhaps matching TRBD1 (6 bases). The CDR3 region has the DNA TGTGCCAGCAGAGGACAGTTCGGGGAGCTGTTTTTT. It is translated as CASRGQFGELFF.